This entry lists 7 T cell receptor beta chains sequenced from one sample in a study of T cells in Graves' hyperthyroidism and ophthalmopathy. The source material, RNA transcripts, was used to amplify TCR beta CDR3 regions. Carried out on the TCR CDR3, a first-round RT-PCR used the HTBI primer set. One entry per CDR3 protein results from TCRdb running MiXCR on the multiplex PCR reads. The sample has around 400,000 distinct CDR3 sequences; 13% are singletons. The sequenced sample consisted of blood. The origin of the receptors is a woman under 30 with Graves' hyperthyroidism.

At least ten counts were recorded for this clonotype. The chain links TRBV10-3 to TRBJ1-2; no reliable D call. CDR1 ENHRY and CDR2 SYGVKD come from the germline V gene. The V end lost 0 bases, the J end lost 5 bases, and 16 bases lay between the germline ends. The CDR3 is made up of 16 amino acids. The CDR3 is CAISESDTRNPYGYTF. The CDR3 DNA reads as TGTGCCATCAGTGAGTCGGATACTCGGAATCCTTATGGCTACACCTTC.

This clonotype has a count of ten or more. This chain connects TRBV6-1 to TRBJ1-5; 8 positions agree with TRBD1. Germline V gene sequence: CDR1 MNHNS, CDR2 SASEGT. There are 16 residues in the CDR3. The junction had 12 bases not matched to a gene; V was cut back by 7 bases and J by 4 bases. The CDR3 DNA follows: TGTGCCAGCACCGGCACCGGGACAGGCGGGAATCAGCCCCAGCATTTT. Residues: CASTGTGTGGNQPQHF.

The table lists this clonotype with many counts. The J gene is TRBJ1-5, the V gene TRBV28; 8 bases are a match to TRBD1. CDR3 length equals 19 residues. Germline V CDR1 and CDR2: MDHEN, SYDVKM. With V trimmed by 7 bases and J by 4 bases, 21 bases remained unmatched. Written as DNA, the CDR3 is TGTGCCAGCACCGAGGCCAGGGCAGGGGGCCGACGGGTTAATCAGCCCCAGCATTTT. As protein: CASTEARAGGRRVNQPQHF.

At least ten counts were recorded for this clonotype. The rearrangement uses TRBV5-8 and TRBJ2-7, with D hard to call. The germline CDR1 and CDR2 sequences are SGHTS and YDEGEE. This CDR3 is 12 amino acids long. The V gene lost 3 bases and the J gene lost 4 bases, with 8 bases spanning the gap. CDR3 region: CASSWPQYEQYF. In nucleotides, the CDR3 is TGTGCCAGCAGCTGGCCCCAATACGAGCAGTACTTC.

In this sample, this clonotype turned up many times. This chain links TRBV12-3 or TRBV12-4 with TRBJ1-1; D not certain. This CDR3 spans 18 amino acids. V was pared by 8 bases and J by 0 bases, with 25 bases between. The DNA for the CDR3 is TGTGCCAGCGGTGGCTACGGACGAGAACCCCGCATGAACACTGAAGCTTTCTTT. Protein: CASGGYGREPRMNTEAFF.

This clonotype showed up many times. V is TRBV30 and J is TRBJ1-5, with D unresolved. Germline V gene sequence: CDR1 GTSNPN, CDR2 SVGIG (reference sequence). V lost 0 bases and J 1 base, leaving 4 bases between the germline ends. The CDR3 covers 13 residues. The CDR3 here is CAWSVGSNQPQHF. As DNA, the CDR3 is TGTGCCTGGAGTGTAGGGAGCAATCAGCCCCAGCATTTT.

This clonotype was picked up many times. V is TRBV29-1 and J is TRBJ1-2; unclear D gene. The CDR3 covers 13 residues. Germline V CDR1 and CDR2: SQVTM, ANQGSEA. V lost 6 bases, J lost 6 bases, and 17 bases lay in between. CDR3 DNA: TGCAGCGTCAGGACCCCGACCTATAATGGCTACACCTTC. Translated: CSVRTPTYNGYTF.